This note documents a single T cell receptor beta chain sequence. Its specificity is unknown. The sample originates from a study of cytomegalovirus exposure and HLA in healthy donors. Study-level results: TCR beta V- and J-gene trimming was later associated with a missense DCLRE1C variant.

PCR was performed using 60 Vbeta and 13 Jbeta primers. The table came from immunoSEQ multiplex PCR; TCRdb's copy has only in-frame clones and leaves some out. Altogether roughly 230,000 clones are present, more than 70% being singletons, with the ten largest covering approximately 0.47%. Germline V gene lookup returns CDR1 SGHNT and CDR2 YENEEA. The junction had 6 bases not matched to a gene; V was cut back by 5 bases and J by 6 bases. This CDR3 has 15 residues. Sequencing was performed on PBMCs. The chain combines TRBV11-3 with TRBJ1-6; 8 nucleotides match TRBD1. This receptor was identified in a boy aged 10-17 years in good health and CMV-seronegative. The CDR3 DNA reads TGTGCCAGCAGCATTATCGGACAGGGTAATTCACCCCTCCACTTT. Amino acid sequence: CASSIIGQGNSPLHF.